This TCR beta chain was retrieved from a study of monozygotic twins with inflammatory bowel disease (dated by TCRdb to between 2018 and 2020). About the study as a whole: A total of 28 monozygotic twin pairs were included in the full study, comprising nine German pairs (four IBD-concordant, five IBD-discordant) and 19 IBD-discordant Danish pairs. The search for disease-associated traits relied mainly on comparing IBD patients with their genetically identical healthy co-twins within discordant pairs. Each individual had, on average, about 151 000 unique TCRalpha sequences and 181 000 unique TCRbeta sequences available for analysis.

The CDR3 measures 13 amino acids from cysteine to phenylalanine. Only the protein sequence is given. Looking up the germline V gene (reference sequence) yields CDR1 SGHNT and CDR2 YYREEE. Overall study outcomes, separate from this receptor: IBD patients shared fewer clonotypes with other individuals than healthy twins did, most markedly in patients showing signs of disease activity. Different T cell subtypes could not be distinguished in the analysis. Background noise and inter-individual variability may have been introduced into the repertoires by the differing immunosuppressive treatments among patients. The results gave no support for a single strong signal or clonotype linked to IBD. IBD patients had lower TCRbeta repertoire diversity, measured by the inverse Simpson index, than their healthy co-twins. Concordant and discordant twins showed no difference in repertoire similarity, possibly because of limited statistical power.

Libraries were built with 5' RACE. Preparation of each TCR library used approximately 3,200 ng of total RNA. cDNA was synthesized with SMARTScribe reverse transcriptase in eight separate reactions per sample. During cDNA synthesis, unique molecular identifiers containing a 6-nucleotide sample barcode were introduced by template switching. Amplification of TCRalpha and TCRbeta cDNA involved two nested PCRs of 16 and 9 cycles, and each PCR was followed by bead purification. Before amplification, cDNA was treated with uracil DNA-glycosylase and purified using the QIAquick PCR purification kit. The second PCR was the step at which Illumina TruSeq-compatible adapters and sample-specific barcodes were added. TapeStation and Qubit were used to check library quality and concentration, and around 5.3 ng of each library was pooled. Sequencing of pooled libraries was carried out on an Illumina HiSeq2500 single-index Rapid Run using 2 x 100 bp reads and custom sequencing primers. In the original analysis: UMI-based consensus assembly with MiGEC version 1.2.6 was used to correct PCR and sequencing errors. MiXCR version 2.1.1 was used to carry out V(D)J alignment, clonotype assembly and CDR3 extraction. To normalise gene usage, clonotype sharing and MAIT/NKT TCR abundance, the top 1000, 10 000 and 20 000 clonotypes in each sample were analysed. Diversity was computed as the inverse Simpson index with the vegan R package after downsampling to 27 000 UMIs. Paired Mann-Whitney U tests were applied to discordant twin pairs, with Benjamini-Hochberg correction for multiple testing. TCRdb reprocessed the public reads and reports one entry per CDR3 protein sequence, without DNA. The V and J calls and clone size come from TCRdb's table, not from the authors' own analysis. The table for this sample records under 150,000 distinct CDR3 sequences. Under 2.5% of the sample lies in the top ten.

A roughly 2.5 ml peripheral blood sample was drawn into PAXgene tubes per donor and stored at -80°C. Without T cell sorting, total RNA was isolated from whole blood using the PAXgene blood miRNA kit on an automated QIAcube. Peripheral blood from monozygotic twin pairs concordant or discordant for inflammatory bowel disease was subjected to deep TCRalpha and TCRbeta repertoire profiling with unique molecular barcoding. Smoking habits were recorded for all twin pairs, and each individual was classified as a current, former or never smoker. With regard to this clonotype: There is no known antigen for this receptor.

The receptor chain draws on TRBV5-4 and TRBJ2-1; TCRdb returns TRBD1, unconfirmable since there is no DNA. The sample comprised blood. This TCR came from a human donor with ulcerative colitis or Crohn's disease, or a healthy co-twin of an affected twin (not recorded which). For the CDR3, the sequence is CASSLPGYNEQFF.